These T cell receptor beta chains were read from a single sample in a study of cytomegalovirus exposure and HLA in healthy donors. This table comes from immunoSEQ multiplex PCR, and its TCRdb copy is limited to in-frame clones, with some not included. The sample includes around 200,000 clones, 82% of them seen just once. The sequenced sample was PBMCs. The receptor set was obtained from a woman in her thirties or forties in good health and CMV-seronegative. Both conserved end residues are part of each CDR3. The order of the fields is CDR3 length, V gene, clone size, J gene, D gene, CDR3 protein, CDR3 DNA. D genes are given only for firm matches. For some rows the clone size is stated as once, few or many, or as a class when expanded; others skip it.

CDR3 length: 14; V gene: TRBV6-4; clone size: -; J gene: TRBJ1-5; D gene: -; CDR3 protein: CASSESPGNQPQHF; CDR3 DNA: TGTGCCAGCAGTGAATCTCCAGGGAATCAGCCCCAGCATTTT
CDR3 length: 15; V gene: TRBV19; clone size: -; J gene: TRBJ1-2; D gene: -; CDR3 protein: CASSKAPGLNYGYTF; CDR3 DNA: TGTGCCAGTAGTAAGGCGCCAGGGCTTAACTATGGCTACACCTTC
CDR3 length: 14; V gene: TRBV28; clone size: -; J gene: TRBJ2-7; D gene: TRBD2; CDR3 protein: CASSLTREGYEQYF; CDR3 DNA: TGTGCCAGCAGTTTGACCAGGGAGGGGTACGAGCAGTACTTC
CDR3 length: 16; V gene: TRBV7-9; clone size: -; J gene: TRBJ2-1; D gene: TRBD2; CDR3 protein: CASSLSWASGINEQFF; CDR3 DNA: TGTGCCAGCAGCTTGAGTTGGGCTAGCGGGATCAATGAGCAGTTCTTC
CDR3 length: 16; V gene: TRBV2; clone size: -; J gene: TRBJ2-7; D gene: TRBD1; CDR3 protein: CASSPIRTGAPYEQYF; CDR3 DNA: TGTGCCAGCAGCCCCATCCGGACAGGGGCCCCCTACGAGCAGTACTTC
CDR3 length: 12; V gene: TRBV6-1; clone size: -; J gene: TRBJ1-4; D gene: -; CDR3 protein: CAGRERGEKLFF; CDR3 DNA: TGTGCTGGTCGTGAGCGGGGCGAAAAACTGTTTTTT
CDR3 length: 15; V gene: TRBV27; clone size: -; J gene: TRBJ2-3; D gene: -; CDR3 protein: CASSFTSYSTDTQYF; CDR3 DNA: TGTGCCAGCAGTTTTACTAGTTACAGCACAGATACGCAGTATTTT
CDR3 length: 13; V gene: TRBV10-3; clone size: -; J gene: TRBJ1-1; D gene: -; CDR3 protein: CAISGQVGTEAFF; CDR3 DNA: TGTGCCATCAGTGGACAGGTTGGGACTGAAGCTTTCTTT
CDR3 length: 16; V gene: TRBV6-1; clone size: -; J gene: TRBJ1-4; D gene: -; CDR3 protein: CASSDSISRGNEKLFF; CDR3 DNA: TGTGCCAGCAGTGATTCAATCAGCCGGGGGAATGAAAAACTGTTTTTT
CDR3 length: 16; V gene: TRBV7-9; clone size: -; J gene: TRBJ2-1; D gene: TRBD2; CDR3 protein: CASSPVGLAGYNEQFF; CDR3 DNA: TGTGCCAGCAGCCCTGTGGGACTAGCGGGATACAATGAGCAGTTCTTC
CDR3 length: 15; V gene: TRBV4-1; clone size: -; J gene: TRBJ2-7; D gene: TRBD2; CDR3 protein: CASSARLAGAYEQYF; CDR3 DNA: TGCGCCAGCAGCGCTCGACTAGCGGGAGCCTACGAGCAGTACTTC
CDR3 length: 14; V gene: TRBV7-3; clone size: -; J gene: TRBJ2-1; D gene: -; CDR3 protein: CASSLNSGPNEQFF; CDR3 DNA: TGTGCCAGCAGCTTAAATTCCGGTCCCAATGAGCAGTTCTTC
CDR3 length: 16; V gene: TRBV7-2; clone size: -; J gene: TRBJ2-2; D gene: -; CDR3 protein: CASSPATGVVTGELFF; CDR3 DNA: TGTGCCAGCAGCCCGGCGACGGGAGTTGTCACCGGGGAGCTGTTTTTT
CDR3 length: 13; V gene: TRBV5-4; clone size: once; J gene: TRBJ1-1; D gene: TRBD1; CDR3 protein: CASSPPGGTEAFF; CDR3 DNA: TGTGCCAGCAGCCCTCCAGGGGGGACTGAAGCTTTCTTT
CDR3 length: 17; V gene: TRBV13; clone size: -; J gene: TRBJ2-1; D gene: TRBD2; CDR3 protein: CASSPGTSGPWNSEQFF; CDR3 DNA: TGTGCCAGCAGCCCCGGGACTAGCGGACCTTGGAACAGTGAGCAGTTCTTC
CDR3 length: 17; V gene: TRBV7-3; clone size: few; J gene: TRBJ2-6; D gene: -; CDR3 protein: CASSVNRRGTGANVLTF; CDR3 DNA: TGTGCCAGCAGCGTAAATCGAAGGGGAACTGGGGCCAACGTCCTGACTTTC
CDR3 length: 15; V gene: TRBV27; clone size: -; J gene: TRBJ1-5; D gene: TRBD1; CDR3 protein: CASRKTGGNNQPQHF; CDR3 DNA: TGTGCCAGCAGAAAGACAGGGGGGAACAATCAGCCCCAGCATTTT
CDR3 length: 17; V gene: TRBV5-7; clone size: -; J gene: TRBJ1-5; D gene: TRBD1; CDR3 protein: CASSSIDRGYSNQPQHF; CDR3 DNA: TGTGCCAGCAGCTCAATTGACAGGGGATATAGCAATCAGCCCCAGCATTTT
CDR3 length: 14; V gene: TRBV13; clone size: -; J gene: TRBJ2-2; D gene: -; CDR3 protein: CASSAGQNTGELFF; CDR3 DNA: TGTGCCAGCAGCGCCGGACAGAACACCGGGGAGCTGTTTTTT
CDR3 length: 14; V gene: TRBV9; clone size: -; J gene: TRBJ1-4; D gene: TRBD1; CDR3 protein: CASSEDRENEKLFF; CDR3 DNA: TGTGCCAGCAGCGAGGACAGGGAGAATGAAAAACTGTTTTTT
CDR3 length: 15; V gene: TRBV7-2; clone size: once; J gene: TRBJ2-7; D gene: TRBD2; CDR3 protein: CASSPPGTRRGEQYF; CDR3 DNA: TGTGCCAGCAGCCCCCCCGGGACTAGAAGGGGGGAGCAGTACTTC
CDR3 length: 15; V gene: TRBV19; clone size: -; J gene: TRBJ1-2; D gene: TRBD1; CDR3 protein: CASSMGRDRGSGYTF; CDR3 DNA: TGTGCCAGTAGTATGGGCCGGGACAGGGGAAGCGGCTACACCTTC
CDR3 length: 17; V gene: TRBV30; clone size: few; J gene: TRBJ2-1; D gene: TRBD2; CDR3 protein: CAWSVLAARHSYNEQFF; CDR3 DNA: TGTGCCTGGAGTGTTCTAGCGGCCCGACACTCCTACAATGAGCAGTTCTTC
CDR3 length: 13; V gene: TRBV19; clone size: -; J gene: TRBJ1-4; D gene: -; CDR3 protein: CASRGRPNEKLFF; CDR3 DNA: TGTGCCAGTAGGGGGAGACCGAATGAAAAACTGTTTTTT
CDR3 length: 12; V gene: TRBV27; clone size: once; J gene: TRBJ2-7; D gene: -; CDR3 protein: CASSLSSYEQYF; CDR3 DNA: TGTGCCAGCAGTTTGAGCTCCTACGAGCAGTACTTC
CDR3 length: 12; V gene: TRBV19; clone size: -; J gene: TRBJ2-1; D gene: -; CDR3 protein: CASSRSRHEQFF; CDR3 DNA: TGTGCCAGTAGTAGGTCTAGGCATGAGCAGTTCTTC
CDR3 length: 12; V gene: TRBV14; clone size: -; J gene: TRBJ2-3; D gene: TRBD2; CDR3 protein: CASSAGGMTQYF; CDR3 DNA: TGTGCCAGCAGCGCGGGGGGGATGACGCAGTATTTT